The source of this T cell receptor (beta chain) is a study of cytomegalovirus exposure and HLA in healthy donors (dated by TCRdb to 2016 to 2017). With respect to the entire study: According to a later analysis, one platform produced both the approximately 110 validation repertoires and the approximately 600 repertoires of the first cohort. The study aimed to test whether cataloging public T cell receptors could reveal signatures of past pathogen exposure. A separate validation cohort of over 95 different subjects was used in addition to the approximately 640-subject first cohort. The study combined high-throughput TCR immunosequencing, statistical association of individual TCRs with disease status, and machine learning to predict cytomegalovirus infection status.

As to this clone: No cognate antigen has been identified for it. No base-level quality is on record; no much larger clone is a single base apart.

What the work shows at the level of the full study, not this receptor alone: It was suggested by the authors that the approach could potentially be generalized to other disease states and immunological phenotypes. While some public TCRs were present in many individuals, most TCR sequences turned up only very rarely across donors. A later analysis had no HLA typing for the validation cohort, so co-occurrence there was scored across all 110 or so repertoires. In vitro tests confirmed that three of the cytomegalovirus-associated TCR beta chains recognize cytomegalovirus antigens. The study gave a list of about 150 TCR beta chains associated with cytomegalovirus. In a later analysis, TCRs clustered in the first cohort were found to also tend to co-occur in the approximately 120 validation repertoires, with over 90% of cluster scores above 0. The classifier was reported to diagnose cytomegalovirus status with high specificity and sensitivity in both the original cohort and the validation cohort.

The library was generated by the immunoSEQ multiplex PCR assay. The authors' analysis ran thus. A statistical classification framework was built to diagnose cytomegalovirus status from the catalog of TCR beta chain sequences. TCRdb re-hosts the immuneACCESS table, in-frame sequences only. Its copies lack some clones; in the studies checked, an unresolved V gene accounts for under half of them, and the cause for the rest is not known. For V, J and clone size, that table is used; D and trimming come from the DNA. Present in this sample are 200,000 to 250,000 clones, roughly 83% of which were seen just once. Roughly 6% of the sample belongs to the ten largest clones. Donors formed part of the validation cohort, which comprised some 120 subjects and was distinct from the first cohort of 550 to 850 subjects. This receptor was taken from a woman under 30 in good health and CMV-seronegative. Input material: PBMCs.

The DNA reads TGTGCCAGCAGCCATCCCGACAGGGTTGATACGCAGTATTTT. It encodes CASSHPDRVDTQYF. The rearrangement joined TRBV7-3 to TRBJ2-3; 7 central nucleotides agree with TRBD1. The germline V end is reduced by 5 bases and the J end by 6 bases; junction bases left unmatched: 8. Taken from cysteine to phenylalanine, the CDR3 has 14 residues. CDR3 DNA only is kept here, 42 bases in frame from base 1. From the germline V gene, CDR1 is SGHTA and CDR2 is FQGTGA.